This T cell receptor (beta chain) was obtained from a study of blood T cell repertoires in COVID-19. This clone was seen more than once but under ten times. Germline values: CDR1 LNHDA, CDR2 SQIVND (reference sequence). The CDR3 is 14 amino acids. The V end lost 0 bases, the J end lost 5 bases, and 10 bases lay between the germline ends. Clones were read by immunoSEQ multiplex PCR, and TCRdb kept only the in-frame ones, dropping some. The table shows 100,000 to 150,000 clones, with 84% occurring only once. The TCR was taken from a woman of 80 years or more with acute or convalescent COVID-19. This chain connects TRBV19 to TRBJ1-1; D is uncertain. The sequenced sample consisted of peripheral blood. The CDR3 here is CASSIDLEGTEAFF. The CDR3 DNA reads as TGTGCCAGTAGTATAGATCTGGAGGGTACTGAAGCTTTCTTT.